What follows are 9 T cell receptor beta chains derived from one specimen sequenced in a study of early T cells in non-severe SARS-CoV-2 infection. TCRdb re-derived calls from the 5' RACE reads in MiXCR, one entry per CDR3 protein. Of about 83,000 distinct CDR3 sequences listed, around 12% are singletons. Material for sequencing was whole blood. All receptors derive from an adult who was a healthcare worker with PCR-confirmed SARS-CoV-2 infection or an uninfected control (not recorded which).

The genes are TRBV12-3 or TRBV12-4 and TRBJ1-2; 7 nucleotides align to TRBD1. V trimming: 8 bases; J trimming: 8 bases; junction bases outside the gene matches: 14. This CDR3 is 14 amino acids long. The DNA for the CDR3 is TGTGCCAGCTTCCTCGGCGCAGGGACAGACGGCTACACCTTC. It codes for CASFLGAGTDGYTF.

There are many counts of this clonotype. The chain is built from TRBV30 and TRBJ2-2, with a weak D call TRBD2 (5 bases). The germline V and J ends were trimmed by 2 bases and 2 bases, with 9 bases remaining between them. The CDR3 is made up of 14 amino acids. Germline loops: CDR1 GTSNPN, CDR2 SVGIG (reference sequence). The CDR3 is CAWSRLTNTGELFF. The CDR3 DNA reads TGTGCCTGGAGTAGACTAACTAACACCGGGGAGCTGTTTTTT.

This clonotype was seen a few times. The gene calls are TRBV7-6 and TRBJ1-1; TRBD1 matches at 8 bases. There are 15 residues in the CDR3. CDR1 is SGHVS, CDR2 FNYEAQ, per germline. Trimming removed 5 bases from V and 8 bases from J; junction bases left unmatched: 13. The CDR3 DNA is TGTGCCAGCAGCCCTGTCCCCCTAACAGGGGGGGAAGCTTTCTTT. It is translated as CASSPVPLTGGEAFF.

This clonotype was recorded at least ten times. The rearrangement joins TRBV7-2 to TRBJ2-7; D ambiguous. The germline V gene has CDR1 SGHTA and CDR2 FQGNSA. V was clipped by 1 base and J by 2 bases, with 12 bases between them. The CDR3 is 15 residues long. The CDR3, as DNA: TGTGCCAGCAGCTTAGTTTTAGGCGAGCCCTACGAGCAGTACTTC. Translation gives CASSLVLGEPYEQYF.

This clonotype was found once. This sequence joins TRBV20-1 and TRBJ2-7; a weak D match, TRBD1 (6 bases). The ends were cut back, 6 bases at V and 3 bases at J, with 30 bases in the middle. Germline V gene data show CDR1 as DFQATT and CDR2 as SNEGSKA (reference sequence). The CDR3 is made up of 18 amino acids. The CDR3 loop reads CSAQGFGHQPLQNYEQYF. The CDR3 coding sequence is TGCAGTGCGCAGGGGTTTGGGCACCAACCACTACAGAACTACGAGCAGTACTTC.

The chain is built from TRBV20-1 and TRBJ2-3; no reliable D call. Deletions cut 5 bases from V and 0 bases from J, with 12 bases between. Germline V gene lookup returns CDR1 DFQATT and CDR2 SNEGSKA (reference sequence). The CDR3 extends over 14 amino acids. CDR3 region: CSAGRHASTDTQYF. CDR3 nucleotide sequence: TGCAGTGCTGGGCGGCACGCCAGCACAGATACGCAGTATTTT.

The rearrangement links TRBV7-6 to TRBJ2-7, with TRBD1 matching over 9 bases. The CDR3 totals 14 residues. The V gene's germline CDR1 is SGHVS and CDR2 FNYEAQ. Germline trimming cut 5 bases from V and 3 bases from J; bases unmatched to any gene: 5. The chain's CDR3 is CASSGTGFGYEQYF. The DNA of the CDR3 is TGTGCCAGCAGCGGGACAGGGTTCGGCTACGAGCAGTACTTC.

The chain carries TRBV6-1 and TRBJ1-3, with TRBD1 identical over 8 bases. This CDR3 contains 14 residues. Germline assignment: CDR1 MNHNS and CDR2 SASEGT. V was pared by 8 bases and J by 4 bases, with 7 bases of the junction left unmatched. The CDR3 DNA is TGTGCCAGCGGAGGACAGGGTGAGGGAAACACCATATATTTT. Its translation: CASGGQGEGNTIYF.

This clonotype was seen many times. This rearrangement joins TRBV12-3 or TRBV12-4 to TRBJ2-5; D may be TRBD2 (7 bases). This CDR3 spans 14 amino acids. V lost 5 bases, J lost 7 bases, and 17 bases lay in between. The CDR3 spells CASSPSGTLGTQYF. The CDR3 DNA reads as TGTGCCAGCAGTCCCAGCGGGACACTGGGGACCCAGTACTTC.